These T cell receptor beta chains were read from a single sample in a study of blood T cell repertoires in COVID-19. The table came from immunoSEQ multiplex PCR; TCRdb's copy has only in-frame clones and leaves some out. Counted here are some 110,000 clones, around four fifths occurring once; the ten biggest clones make up 0.65% to 0.9%. Sequenced sample: peripheral blood. The receptor source for this set is an older woman with acute or convalescent COVID-19. Both conserved end residues are part of each CDR3. Clone size is not always given. Where it is, it says once, few, many or a class for expanded clones.

clone_size: -
j_call: TRBJ1-5
v_call: TRBV6-5
cdr3_aa: CASSSGGEYSNQPQHF

clone_size: -
j_call: TRBJ1-2
v_call: TRBV5-1
cdr3_aa: CASSLGQDRYTF

clone_size: -
j_call: TRBJ2-5
v_call: TRBV18
cdr3_aa: CASSPFRGETQYF

clone_size: once
j_call: TRBJ2-3
v_call: TRBV24-1
cdr3_aa: CATLQGAPPLTDTQYF

clone_size: -
j_call: TRBJ2-5
v_call: TRBV5-5
cdr3_aa: CASSFRQGASGETQYF

clone_size: -
j_call: TRBJ2-7
v_call: TRBV5-4
cdr3_aa: CASSRAGRDEQYF

clone_size: -
j_call: TRBJ1-2
v_call: TRBV19
cdr3_aa: CASILTGEGNRGYTF

clone_size: -
j_call: TRBJ1-2
v_call: TRBV29-1
cdr3_aa: CSVRTGLAYGYTF

clone_size: -
j_call: TRBJ1-2
v_call: TRBV19
cdr3_aa: CASSAGQGPWYGYTF

clone_size: -
j_call: TRBJ2-4
v_call: TRBV7-9
cdr3_aa: CASSSGLRFANIQYF

clone_size: -
j_call: TRBJ2-5
v_call: TRBV7-6
cdr3_aa: CASSLASGQGLGTQYF

clone_size: -
j_call: TRBJ1-1
v_call: TRBV30
cdr3_aa: CAWSVGGRPTEAFF

clone_size: -
j_call: TRBJ2-3
v_call: TRBV11-3
cdr3_aa: CASSPGGTGLADTQYF

clone_size: -
j_call: TRBJ1-5
v_call: TRBV7-6
cdr3_aa: CASSLLGGGFQPQHF

clone_size: -
j_call: TRBJ2-7
v_call: TRBV7-2
cdr3_aa: CASSLGVAGGREQYF

clone_size: -
j_call: TRBJ1-2
v_call: TRBV19
cdr3_aa: CASSGDRYYGYTF

clone_size: -
j_call: TRBJ2-7
v_call: TRBV6-5
cdr3_aa: CASSYDRTSDGGQYF